The 10 T cell receptor beta chains listed next were all sequenced from one sample in a study of OX40 agonist ivuxolimab in advanced cancers. Method: immunoSEQ multiplex PCR; TCRdb's copy keeps in-frame clones and lacks some. Of 72,000 or so clones listed, more than 65% are singletons. Sequencing was performed on CD4+ or CD8+ T cells sorted from blood, taken in a trial of the OX40 agonist ivuxolimab. The receptors here all came from an adult with an advanced solid tumor such as melanoma, head and neck, liver or kidney cancer.

This clone showed up just once. V gene TRBV18 combines with J gene TRBJ2-7; a possible D gene is TRBD1 (6 bases). The ends were cut back, 8 bases at V and 2 bases at J, with 10 bases in the middle. Germline V gene data show CDR1 as KGHSH and CDR2 as LQKENI. The CDR3 is 12 amino acids. The CDR3 coding sequence is TGTGCCAGCCGACAGGAAACCTACGAGCAGTACTTC. Translated, it gives CASRQETYEQYF.

V gene TRBV2 combines with J gene TRBJ2-2; TRBD1 matches at 10 bases. The CDR3 is 16 residues long. Losses at the gene ends were 6 bases for V and 3 bases for J; bases not matched to a gene: 7. Germline CDR1 is SNHLY and CDR2 is FYNNEI. The CDR3 DNA reads as TGTGCCAGCAGGGCGTCCGGGACAGGGGACACCGGGGAGCTGTTTTTT. Protein product: CASRASGTGDTGELFF.

The chain joins TRBV4-3 to TRBJ2-3, with 11 bases that match TRBD1. J lost 4 bases, V lost 3 bases, and 6 bases had no gene match. CDR3 length equals 16 residues. Germline V gene lookup returns CDR1 LGHNA and CDR2 YSLEER. The CDR3 sequence: CASSQERTGGADTQYF. The CDR3 bases are TGCGCCAGCAGCCAGGAAAGGACAGGGGGCGCAGATACGCAGTATTTT.

This chain links TRBV6-1 with TRBJ2-5; D tentatively reads TRBD1 or TRBD2 (5 bases each). Trimming shortened V by 1 base and J by 3 bases, and 9 bases separated the two germline ends. The germline V gene encodes CDR1 MNHNS and CDR2 SASEGT. The CDR3 length is 14 residues. CDR3 amino acids: CASSEGGTEETQYF. CDR3 bases: TGTGCCAGCAGTGAAGGTGGGACCGAAGAGACCCAGTACTTC.

The V and J genes are TRBV18 and TRBJ1-2, with 9 bases lining up with TRBD1. The length of the CDR3 is 15 residues. V shed 3 bases, J shed 4 bases, and the junction held 6 bases outside the gene matches. CDR1 KGHSH and CDR2 LQKENI come from the germline V gene. The CDR3 loop is CASSPRTGEVYGYTF. The CDR3 DNA reads as TGTGCCAGCTCACCGCGGACAGGGGAAGTCTATGGCTACACCTTC.

This chain joins TRBV27 and TRBJ2-1, with D unresolved. This CDR3 has 14 amino acids. Trimming cost V 2 bases and J 0 bases, with 5 bases left between them. Germline V gives CDR1 MNHEY, CDR2 SMNVEV (reference sequence). Here the CDR3 reads CASSLGGSYNEQFF. For the CDR3, the DNA is TGTGCCAGCAGTTTAGGCGGCTCCTACAATGAGCAGTTCTTC.

As to this clone: Other DNA sequences of this sample code for an identical CDR3. This rearrangement joins TRBV20-1 to TRBJ1-1; D gene ambiguous. The V gene lost 3 bases and the J gene lost 8 bases, with 10 bases spanning the gap. Germline CDR1 and CDR2: DFQATT and SNEGSKA (reference sequence). The CDR3 covers 11 residues. The CDR3 DNA is TGCAGTGCTAGGGGAGATACCGAAGCTTTCTTT. Amino acids: CSARGDTEAFF.

The V and J genes are TRBV5-4 and TRBJ1-2; perhaps TRBD1 as D (5 bases). CDR3 size: 14 residues. Germline V CDR1 and CDR2: SGHNT, YYREEE (reference sequence). The V gene lost 0 bases and the J gene lost 7 bases, with 13 bases spanning the gap. CDR3 in amino acids: CASSLGPGGGGYTF. In DNA, the CDR3 is TGTGCCAGCAGCTTGGGTCCGGGTGGGGGTGGCTACACCTTC. The full variable domain, rest sourced from reference TRBV5-4 and TRBJ1-2, is ETGVTQSPTHLIKTRGQQVTLRCSSQSGHNTVSWYQQALGQGPQFIFQYYREEENGRGNFPPRFSGLQFPNYSSELNVNALELDDSALYLCASSLGPGGGGYTFGSGTRLTVV.

The chain employs TRBV7-6 and TRBJ1-3; D is undetermined. Germline loops: CDR1 SGHVS, CDR2 FNYEAQ. Trimming left V 4 bases short and J 0 bases short, with 4 bases between. CDR3 length: 13 amino acids. CDR3 residues: CASSSGSGNTIYF. In DNA, the CDR3 is TGTGCCAGCAGCTCTGGCTCTGGAAACACCATATATTTT.

The J gene is TRBJ1-4, the V gene TRBV5-1; the D is unclear. V lost 1 base and J lost 3, with 16 bases in between. CDR3 size: 17 residues. Germline V gene lookup returns CDR1 SGHRS and CDR2 YFSETQ. The CDR3 reads CASSLNIRVGANEKLFF. CDR3 sequence (DNA): TGCGCCAGCAGCTTGAATATCCGGGTAGGAGCTAATGAAAAACTGTTTTTT.